This TCR beta chain emerged from a study of CD8+ T cells in alopecia areata. Sequencing relied on a cDNA template that was reverse transcribed from extracted RNA. Only in-frame clones appear in the TCRdb table, and some are missing; sequencing was by immunoSEQ multiplex PCR. The sample has over 15,000 clones; less than 70% are singletons. From alopecia areata patients, lesional scalp punch biopsies and peripheral blood were collected. The receptor was isolated from a human donor with alopecia areata. Sample: skin.

CDR3 DNA sequence: TGTGCCAGCAGCCCCCACCATAGCGTCCCAGATACGCAGTATTTT. Amino acid sequence: CASSPHHSVPDTQYF. The chain employs TRBV7-9 and TRBJ2-3; D perhaps matches TRBD2 (5 bases). This CDR3 comprises 15 residues. Between the trimmed V and J ends, which lost 5 bases and 4 bases, there was a span of 16 bases. Germline V gene lookup returns CDR1 SEHNR and CDR2 FQNEAQ (reference sequence).